A selection of T cell receptor beta chains follows, all from one sample in a study of blood T cell repertoires in COVID-19. The repertoire was sequenced with immunoSEQ multiplex PCR; TCRdb's copy has only in-frame clones and lacks some. The sample lists about 160,000 clones; approximately 86% were seen once. Input material: peripheral blood. All receptors derive from a woman between 40 and 55 years old with COVID-19, enrolled during active disease. Both conserved end residues are trimmed from each CDR3. A D gene is named only where the DNA matches it firmly.

D,V,J,CDR3
NA,TRBV7-9,TRBJ2-1,ASSLVGGVVEQF
TRBD1,TRBV10-3,TRBJ2-2,ATAGQGGVAGELF
NA,TRBV7-9,TRBJ2-1,ASSLVDNEQF
NA,TRBV4-1,TRBJ1-4,ASSHLGGTDNEKLF
TRBD1,TRBV3-1/TRBV3-2,TRBJ1-1,ASSPTGHMNTEAF
TRBD2,TRBV28,TRBJ2-1,ASSSRTSSGNEQF
TRBD1,TRBV13,TRBJ1-6,ASSSRGRFHPLH
NA,TRBV18,TRBJ1-1,ASSPDGVGSWG
TRBD1,TRBV6-5,TRBJ1-2,ASEGNRGDYGYT
NA,TRBV4-2,TRBJ1-3,ASSQSLSGNTIY
TRBD2,TRBV18,TRBJ2-3,ASSPPWERGTDTQY
NA,TRBV14,TRBJ2-1,ASSEENRLDEQF
NA,TRBV18,TRBJ1-1,ASSPGTGEAF
NA,TRBV3-1/TRBV3-2,TRBJ2-5,ASSAGIRTEGTQY
TRBD1,TRBV4-1,TRBJ1-2,ASSQTGTVVGYT
TRBD1,TRBV30,TRBJ2-1,AWSPWTGDNEQF
NA,TRBV5-4,TRBJ2-3,ASSLGQVTDTQY
NA,TRBV4-2,TRBJ2-1,ASSRGFGLDEQF
TRBD1,TRBV10-2,TRBJ1-5,ASSLQGGQPQH
TRBD1,TRBV7-3,TRBJ2-2,ASSVGTGRNTGELF
TRBD2,TRBV10-3,TRBJ2-3,AISESAGVVDTQY
NA,TRBV30,TRBJ1-1,AWSLQMDTEAF
NA,TRBV4-1,TRBJ1-4,ASSQFQGVLEEKLF
TRBD1,TRBV7-9,TRBJ1-3,AARGQGGNTIY
NA,TRBV3-1/TRBV3-2,TRBJ2-7,ASSQHPPSGEQY
NA,TRBV9,TRBJ1-4,ASSVGGWGNEKLF
NA,TRBV6-5,TRBJ2-2,ASSYSYNGELF
NA,TRBV13,TRBJ2-4,ASSQGQRNIQY
TRBD2,TRBV25-1,TRBJ2-3,ASSASGGLTDTQY
NA,TRBV2,TRBJ1-1,ASRPQANTEAF
TRBD2,TRBV10-2,TRBJ2-7,ASSGGLAGIFEQY
TRBD1,TRBV2,TRBJ2-1,ASTTGVGNEQF
TRBD2,TRBV10-3,TRBJ2-3,AISAGGRGDTQY
TRBD2,TRBV19,TRBJ2-2,ASSTRLASTGELF
TRBD2,TRBV5-4,TRBJ2-2,ASSLGLARGPGELF
TRBD2,TRBV20-1,TRBJ2-5,SASSGLAGDQTETQY
TRBD1,TRBV15,TRBJ2-3,ATSRDRGSVTQY
NA,TRBV29-1,TRBJ2-3,SVPGGPGDTQY
NA,TRBV6-5,TRBJ1-1,ASSRGSDTEAF
TRBD2,TRBV7-9,TRBJ2-1,ASSRGTSGRNNEQF
NA,TRBV7-6,TRBJ2-1,ASSFYGTEGSEQF
TRBD1,TRBV3-1/TRBV3-2,TRBJ1-1,ASSPLFLWGQGNTEAF
TRBD1,TRBV5-1,TRBJ1-3,ASSLGQGAGNTIY
NA,TRBV7-9,TRBJ2-4,ASSLVPGRSIQY
TRBD1,TRBV10-3,TRBJ2-7,AISESVGGSGEQY
TRBD1,TRBV15,TRBJ2-5,ATSRPGQGVTQY
NA,TRBV2,TRBJ1-1,ASTPSRVEDTEAF
TRBD1,TRBV18,TRBJ2-2,ASSPPGQPTGELF
NA,TRBV2,TRBJ1-5,ASRLQVNSNQPQH
NA,TRBV18,TRBJ2-1,ASSPANEQF
NA,TRBV27,TRBJ2-1,ASSLSGEGVNEQF
TRBD1,TRBV11-3,TRBJ2-1,ASSSGDRWDFNNEQF
TRBD1,TRBV6-1,TRBJ2-4,ASSDRQGGLLAKNIQY
TRBD2,TRBV30,TRBJ2-7,ASGTSGSSSYEQY
NA,TRBV9,TRBJ1-3,ASSVQGGDTIY
NA,TRBV11-2,TRBJ2-4,ASSPSAGLAKNIQY
NA,TRBV10-2,TRBJ2-7,ASSHRAYEQY
TRBD1,TRBV4-2,TRBJ2-5,ASSQPPRDSETQY
NA,TRBV2,TRBJ2-5,ASASAWAQH
NA,TRBV7-3,TRBJ2-1,ASSLTWRVAYNEQF